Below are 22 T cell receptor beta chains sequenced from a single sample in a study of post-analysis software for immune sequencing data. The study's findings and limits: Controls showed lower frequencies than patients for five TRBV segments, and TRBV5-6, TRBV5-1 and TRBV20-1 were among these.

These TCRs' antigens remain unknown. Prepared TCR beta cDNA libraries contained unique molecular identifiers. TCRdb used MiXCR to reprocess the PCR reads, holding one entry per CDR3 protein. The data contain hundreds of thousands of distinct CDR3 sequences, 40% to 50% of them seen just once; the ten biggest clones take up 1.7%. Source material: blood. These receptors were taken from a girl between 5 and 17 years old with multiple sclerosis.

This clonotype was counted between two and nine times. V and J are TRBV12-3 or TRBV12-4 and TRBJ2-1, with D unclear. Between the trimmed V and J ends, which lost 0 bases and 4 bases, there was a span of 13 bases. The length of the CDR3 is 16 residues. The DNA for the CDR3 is TGTGCCAGCAGTTTAGCCCCCAAATACGGTTACAATGAGCAGTTCTTC. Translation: CASSLAPKYGYNEQFF.

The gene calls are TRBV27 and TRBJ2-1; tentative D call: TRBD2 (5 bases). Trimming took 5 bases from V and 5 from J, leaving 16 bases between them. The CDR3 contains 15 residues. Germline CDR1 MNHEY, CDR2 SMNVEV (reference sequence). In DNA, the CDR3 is TGTGCCAGCAGTCCACAGCTATACGGGGACAATGAGCAGTTCTTC. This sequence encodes CASSPQLYGDNEQFF.

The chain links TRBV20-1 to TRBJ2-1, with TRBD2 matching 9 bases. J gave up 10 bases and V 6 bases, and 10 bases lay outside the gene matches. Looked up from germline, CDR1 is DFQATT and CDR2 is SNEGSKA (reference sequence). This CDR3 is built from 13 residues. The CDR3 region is CSARAGGSREQFF. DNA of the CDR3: TGCAGTGCCCGAGCGGGGGGTTCACGAGAGCAGTTCTTC.

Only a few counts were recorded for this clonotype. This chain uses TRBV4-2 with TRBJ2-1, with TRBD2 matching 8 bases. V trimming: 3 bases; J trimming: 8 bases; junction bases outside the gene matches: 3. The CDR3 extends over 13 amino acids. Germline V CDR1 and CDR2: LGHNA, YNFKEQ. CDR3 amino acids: CASSQRGDDEQFF. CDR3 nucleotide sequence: TGTGCCAGCAGCCAGCGGGGGGATGATGAGCAGTTCTTC.

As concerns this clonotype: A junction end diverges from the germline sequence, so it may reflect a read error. The CDR3 here is CATSRTAGGSFNEQFF. In DNA, the CDR3 is TGTGCCACCAGCCGAACCGCAGGGGGGTCCTTCAATGAGCAGTTCTTC. The chain uses TRBV24-1 and TRBJ2-1; D possibly corresponds to TRBD1 (7 bases). The CDR3 is 16 amino acids. Germline loops: CDR1 KGHDR, CDR2 SFDVKD.

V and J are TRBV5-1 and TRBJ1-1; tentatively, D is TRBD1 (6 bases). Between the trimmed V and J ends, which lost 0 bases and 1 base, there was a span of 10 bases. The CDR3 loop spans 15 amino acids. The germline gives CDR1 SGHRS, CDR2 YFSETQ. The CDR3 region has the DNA TGCGCCAGCAGCTTGGCCGGGGGGCCGAACACTGAAGCTTTCTTT. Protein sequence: CASSLAGGPNTEAFF.

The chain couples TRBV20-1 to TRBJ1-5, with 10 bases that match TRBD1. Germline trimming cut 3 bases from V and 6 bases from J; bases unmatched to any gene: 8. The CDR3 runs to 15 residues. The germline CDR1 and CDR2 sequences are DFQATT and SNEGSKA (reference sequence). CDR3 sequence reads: CSARGDRGFLQPQHF. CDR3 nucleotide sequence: TGCAGTGCTAGGGGGGACAGGGGCTTCCTTCAGCCCCAGCATTTT.

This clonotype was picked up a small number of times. CDR3 sequence: CASSSGLAGSTDTQYF. Here the CDR3 DNA reads TGTGCCAGCAGTTCGGGACTAGCGGGGAGCACAGATACGCAGTATTTT. The chain employs TRBV5-5 and TRBJ2-3, with TRBD2 matching 13 bases. Trimming removed 5 bases from V and 0 bases from J; junction bases left unmatched: 3. Germline CDR1 and CDR2: SGHKS and YYEKEE (reference sequence). The CDR3 loop spans 16 amino acids.

The chain's CDR3 is CASSLGGSRDTQYF. CDR3 coding DNA: TGTGCCAGCAGCTTAGGGGGCTCTAGAGATACGCAGTATTTT. This sequence joins TRBV7-2 and TRBJ2-3; TRBD1 might be the D (5 bases). This CDR3 has 14 residues. Trimming stripped 1 base from V and 5 bases from J, with 10 bases between. CDR1 and CDR2 (germline): SGHTA, FQGNSA.

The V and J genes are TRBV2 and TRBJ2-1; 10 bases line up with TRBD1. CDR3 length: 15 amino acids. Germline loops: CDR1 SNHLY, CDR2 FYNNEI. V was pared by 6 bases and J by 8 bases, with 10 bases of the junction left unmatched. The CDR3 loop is CASRMTPGTGDEQFF. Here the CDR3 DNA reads TGTGCCAGCAGGATGACCCCCGGGACAGGGGATGAGCAGTTCTTC.

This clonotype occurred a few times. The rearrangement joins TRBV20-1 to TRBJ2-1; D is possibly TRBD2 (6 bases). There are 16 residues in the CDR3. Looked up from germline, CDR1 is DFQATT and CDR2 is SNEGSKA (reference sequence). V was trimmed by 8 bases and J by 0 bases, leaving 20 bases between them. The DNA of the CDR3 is TGCAGTCCTTTCCCGGGTAACGGGGGCTCCTACAATGAGCAGTTCTTC. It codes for CSPFPGNGGSYNEQFF.

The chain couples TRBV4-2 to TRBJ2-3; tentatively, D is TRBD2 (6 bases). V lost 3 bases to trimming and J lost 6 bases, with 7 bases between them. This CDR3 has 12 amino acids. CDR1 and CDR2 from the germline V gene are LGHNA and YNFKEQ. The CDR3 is CASSHLADTQYF. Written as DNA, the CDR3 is TGTGCCAGCAGCCACCTAGCGGATACGCAGTATTTT.

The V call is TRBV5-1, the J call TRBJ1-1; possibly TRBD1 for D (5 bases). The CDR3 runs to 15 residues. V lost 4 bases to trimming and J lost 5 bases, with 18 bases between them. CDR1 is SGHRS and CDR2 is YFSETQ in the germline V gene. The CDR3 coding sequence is TGCGCCAGCAGCCCCCAGGCCCAGGGCGGGACTGAAGCTTTCTTT. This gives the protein CASSPQAQGGTEAFF. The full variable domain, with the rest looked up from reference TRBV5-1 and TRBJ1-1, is KAGVTQTPRYLIKTRGQQVTLSCSPISGHRSVSWYQQTPGQGLQFLFEYFSETQRNKGNFPGRFSGRQFSNSRSEMNVSTLELGDSALYLCASSPQAQGGTEAFFGQGTRLTVV.

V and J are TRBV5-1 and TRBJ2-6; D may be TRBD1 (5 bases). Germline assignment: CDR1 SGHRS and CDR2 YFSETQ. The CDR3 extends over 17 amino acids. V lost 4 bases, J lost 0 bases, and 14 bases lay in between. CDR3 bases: TGCGCCAGCAGCAGAGGCGGACAAGTCTCTGGGGCCAACGTCCTGACTTTC. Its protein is CASSRGGQVSGANVLTF. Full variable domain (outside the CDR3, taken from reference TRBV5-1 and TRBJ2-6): KAGVTQTPRYLIKTRGQQVTLSCSPISGHRSVSWYQQTPGQGLQFLFEYFSETQRNKGNFPGRFSGRQFSNSRSEMNVSTLELGDSALYLCASSRGGQVSGANVLTFGAGSRLTVL.

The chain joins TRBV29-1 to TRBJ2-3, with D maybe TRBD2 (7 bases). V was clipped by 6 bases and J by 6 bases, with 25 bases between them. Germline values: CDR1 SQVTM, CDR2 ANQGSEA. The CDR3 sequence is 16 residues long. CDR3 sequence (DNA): TGCAGCGTCTTGACCTTGACAGGACCAGCGGGGGATACGCAGTATTTT. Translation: CSVLTLTGPAGDTQYF.

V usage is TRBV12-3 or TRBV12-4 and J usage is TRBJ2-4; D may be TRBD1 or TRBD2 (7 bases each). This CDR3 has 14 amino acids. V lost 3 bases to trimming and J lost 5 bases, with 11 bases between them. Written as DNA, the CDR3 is TGTGCCAGCAGTTTGTCAGGGGGGGAAAACATTCAGTACTTC. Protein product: CASSLSGGENIQYF.

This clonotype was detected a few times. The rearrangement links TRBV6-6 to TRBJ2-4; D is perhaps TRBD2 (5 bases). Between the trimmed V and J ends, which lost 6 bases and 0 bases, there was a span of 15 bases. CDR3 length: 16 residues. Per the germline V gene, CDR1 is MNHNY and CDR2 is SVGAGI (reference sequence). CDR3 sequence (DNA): TGTGCCAGCAGACGTCGGGGATTTGAAGCCAAAAACATTCAGTACTTC. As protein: CASRRRGFEAKNIQYF.

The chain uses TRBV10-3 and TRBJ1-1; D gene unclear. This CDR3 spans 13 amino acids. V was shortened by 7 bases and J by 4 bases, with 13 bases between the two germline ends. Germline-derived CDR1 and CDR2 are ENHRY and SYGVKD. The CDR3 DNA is TGTGCCATCAAACCAGAAATGGGCACTGAAGCTTTCTTT. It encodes CAIKPEMGTEAFF.

The CDR3 coding sequence is TGTGCCAGCAGCCAAGTGACTAGCGTAAAAAACATTCAGTACTTC. This translates into CASSQVTSVKNIQYF. V and J are TRBV3-1 and TRBJ2-4, with 8 nucleotides matching TRBD2. The V segment lost 1 base and the J segment 4 bases; nucleotides outside the gene matches: 3. The CDR3 totals 15 residues. CDR1 LGHDT and CDR2 YNNKEL come from the germline V gene (reference sequence).

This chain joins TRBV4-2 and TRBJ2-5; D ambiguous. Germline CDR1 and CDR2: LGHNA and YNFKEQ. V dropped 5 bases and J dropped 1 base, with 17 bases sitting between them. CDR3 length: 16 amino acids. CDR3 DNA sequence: TGTGCCAGCAGCTTTAGATGGAAGGGCACCCAAGAGACCCAGTACTTC. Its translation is CASSFRWKGTQETQYF.

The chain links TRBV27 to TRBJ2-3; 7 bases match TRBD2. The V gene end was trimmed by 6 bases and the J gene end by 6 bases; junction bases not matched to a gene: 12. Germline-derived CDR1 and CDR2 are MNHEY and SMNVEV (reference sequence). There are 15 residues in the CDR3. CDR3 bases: TGTGCCAGCAGCACTGGACTAGATATAGCTGATACGCAGTATTTT. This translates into CASSTGLDIADTQYF.

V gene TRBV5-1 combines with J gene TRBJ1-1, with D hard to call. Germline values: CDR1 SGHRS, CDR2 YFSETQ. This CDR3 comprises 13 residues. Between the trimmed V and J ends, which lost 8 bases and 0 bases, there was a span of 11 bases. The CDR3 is CASRIPMNTEAFF. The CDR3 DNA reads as TGCGCCAGTCGGATCCCTATGAACACTGAAGCTTTCTTT.